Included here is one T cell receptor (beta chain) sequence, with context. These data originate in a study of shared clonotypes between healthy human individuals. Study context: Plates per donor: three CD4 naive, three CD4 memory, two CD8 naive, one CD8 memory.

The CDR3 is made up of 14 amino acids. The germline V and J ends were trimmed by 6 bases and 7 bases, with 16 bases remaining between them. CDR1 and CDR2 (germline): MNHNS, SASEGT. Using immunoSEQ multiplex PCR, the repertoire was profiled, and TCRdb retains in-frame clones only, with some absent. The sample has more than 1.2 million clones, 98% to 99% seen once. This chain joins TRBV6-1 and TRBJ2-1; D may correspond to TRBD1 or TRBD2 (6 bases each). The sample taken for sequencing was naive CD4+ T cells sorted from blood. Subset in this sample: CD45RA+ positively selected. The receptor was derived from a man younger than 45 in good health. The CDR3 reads CASSGGGIFNEQFF. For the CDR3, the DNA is TGTGCCAGCAGCGGAGGGGGTATCTTTAATGAGCAGTTCTTC.